The sequence of this TCR beta chain was determined in a study of spatial heterogeneity in lung cancer. This clonotype was counted ten times or more. CDR1 MNHEY and CDR2 SVGEGT come from the germline V gene. V gave up 0 bases and J gave up 6 bases, with 13 bases separating them. The CDR3 length is 15 residues. The time point denotes: blood at routine non-recurrence follow-up after resection. Sequencing was performed on whole RNA extracted from tumor and nontumor lung tissue, or from frozen PBMC, and the material was left unsorted. From the 5' RACE reads, TCRdb called clonotypes with MiXCR, one entry per CDR3 protein. The table records around 110,000 distinct CDR3 sequences, about 12% of them present only once.

The sequencing used PBMCs, collected at follow-up. The TCR was taken from a male donor with early-stage non-small cell lung cancer. The rearrangement uses TRBV6-2 or TRBV6-3 and TRBJ2-3, with TRBD1 as a possible D gene (5 bases). This CDR3 is CASSYSTARVDTQYF. The DNA of the CDR3 is TGTGCCAGCAGTTACTCCACCGCCAGGGTTGATACGCAGTATTTT.